These 9 T cell receptor beta chains were sequenced from one sample in a study of blood T cell repertoires in COVID-19 (dated by TCRdb to the early 2020s). Libraries were constructed by the immunoSEQ multiplex PCR assay. This is the immuneACCESS table as TCRdb keeps it, with only in-frame sequences that have V and J called. A part of the clones is gone; compared with another copy, unresolved V genes explain less than half, and the rest is unexplained. This sample comprises 200,000 to 300,000 clones, about 88% of them detected only once. Under 4.5% of the sample comes from the top ten. Sequencing used peripheral blood. These receptor sequences come from a man between 60 and 75 years old who had recovered from COVID-19.

This clone was counted once. V and J are TRBV28 and TRBJ2-7; maybe TRBD2 (6 bases). Trimming shortened V by 3 bases and J by 2 bases, and 17 bases separated the two germline ends. The CDR3 loop spans 16 amino acids. Germline loops: CDR1 MDHEN, CDR2 SYDVKM. CDR3 sequence reads: CASSFPQGGLPYEQYF. The CDR3 DNA sequence: TGTGCCAGCAGTTTCCCTCAGGGAGGACTACCCTACGAGCAGTACTTC.

The chain uses TRBV6-5 and TRBJ1-6; 8 nucleotides match TRBD1. J was trimmed by 9 bases and V by 2 bases; bases with no gene match: 9. Germline CDR1 and CDR2: MNHEY and SVGAGI. CDR3 length equals 16 residues. CDR3 bases: TGTGCCAGCAGTTACCCAATAGGACAGGGTAGTTCACCCCTCCACTTT. Its translation is CASSYPIGQGSSPLHF.

This clone was seen once. The J gene is TRBJ2-2, the V gene TRBV6-6; 8 nucleotides align to TRBD1. CDR1 is MNHNY and CDR2 is SVGAGI in the germline V gene (reference sequence). CDR3 length: 16 amino acids. Trimming at V came to 6 bases and at J to 3 bases, leaving 9 bases not matched to a gene. Here the CDR3 DNA reads TGTGCCAGCAGGACACAGGGGGTCATAGACACCGGGGAGCTGTTTTTT. Translation: CASRTQGVIDTGELFF.

The CDR3 DNA follows: TGTGCCAGCAGCTTAGGTCGTCAGGAAGTGGCTGAAGCTTTCTTT. It yields the protein CASSLGRQEVAEAFF. The chain has TRBV7-9 and TRBJ1-1; D not resolved. The CDR3 has 15 residues. Trimming cost V 1 base and J 6 bases, with 15 bases left between them. Germline CDR1 reads SEHNR; CDR2 reads FQNEAQ (reference sequence).

V gene TRBV7-9 combines with J gene TRBJ2-2, with 9 bases that match TRBD1. V was pared by 2 bases and J by 5 bases, with 9 bases of the junction left unmatched. CDR1 and CDR2 from the germline V gene are SEHNR and FQNEAQ (reference sequence). The CDR3 is 17 residues long. DNA for the CDR3: TGTGCCAGCAGCTTAATCGGGGGACAGGGATGGACCGGGGAGCTGTTTTTT. Translation gives CASSLIGGQGWTGELFF.

The chain's CDR3 is CASSNRDRGLGSPLHF. CDR3 DNA sequence: TGTGCCAGTAGTAATCGGGACAGGGGGCTCGGTTCACCCCTCCACTTT. The chain couples TRBV19 to TRBJ1-6; TRBD1 matches at 12 bases. The V segment lost 4 bases and the J segment 9 bases; nucleotides outside the gene matches: 7. Germline loops: CDR1 LNHDA, CDR2 SQIVND (reference sequence). The length of the CDR3 is 16 residues. Together with reference TRBV19 and TRBJ1-6, the CDR3 gives the full variable domain: DGGITQSPKYLFRKEGQNVTLSCEQNLNHDAMYWYRQDPGQGLRLIYYSQIVNDFQKGDIAEGYSVSREKKESFPLTVTSAQKNPTAFYLCASSNRDRGLGSPLHFGNGTRLTVT.

The rearrangement links TRBV2 to TRBJ1-1; no reliable D call. Trimming pared 6 bases from V and 1 base from J, leaving 6 bases between. Per germline, CDR1 SNHLY and CDR2 FYNNEI. This CDR3 is 12 amino acids long. The CDR3 sequence: CASRHRNTEAFF. The CDR3, as DNA: TGTGCCAGCAGACACCGGAACACTGAAGCTTTCTTT.

The CDR3 here is CASSRSTGRTDTQYF. CDR3 in DNA: TGTGCCAGCAGCCGTTCGACAGGGAGGACAGATACGCAGTATTTT. This chain uses TRBV7-6 with TRBJ2-3, with D tentatively TRBD1 (7 bases). The CDR3 runs 15 residues. V gave up 5 bases and J gave up 3 bases, with 15 bases separating them. Germline CDR1 reads SGHVS; CDR2 reads FNYEAQ.

The rearrangement links TRBV7-6 to TRBJ2-7; 10 bases match TRBD1. The V segment lost 2 bases and the J segment 5 bases; nucleotides outside the gene matches: 3. The germline gives CDR1 SGHVS, CDR2 FNYEAQ. The CDR3 extends over 14 amino acids. CDR3 DNA: TGTGCCAGCAGCTTACGACAGGGGGCGGACGAGCAGTACTTC. This translates into CASSLRQGADEQYF.